This T cell receptor beta chain originates from a study of cytomegalovirus exposure and HLA in healthy donors. Regarding the study as a whole: Some public TCRs appeared in many individuals, while most sequences were rare. Around 160 TCR beta chains were listed as cytomegalovirus-associated.

About this clone: Antigen specificity is unknown.

Method: immunoSEQ multiplex PCR; TCRdb's copy keeps in-frame clones and lacks some. Altogether 250,000 to 300,000 clones are present, roughly 89% being singletons, with the ten largest covering roughly 0.4%. There are 16 residues in the CDR3. The J segment lost 3 bases and the V segment lost 4 bases, leaving 5 bases of the junction unmatched. Per germline, CDR1 LGHNA and CDR2 YSLEER. The receptor was isolated from a woman under 30 in good health and CMV-seronegative. The chain joins TRBV4-3 to TRBJ2-3; TRBD2 aligns across 12 bases. The sample was PBMCs. The CDR3 DNA sequence: TGCGCCAGCAGCCCAAACCTAGCGGGGGGGACAGATACGCAGTATTTT. Its translation: CASSPNLAGGTDTQYF.